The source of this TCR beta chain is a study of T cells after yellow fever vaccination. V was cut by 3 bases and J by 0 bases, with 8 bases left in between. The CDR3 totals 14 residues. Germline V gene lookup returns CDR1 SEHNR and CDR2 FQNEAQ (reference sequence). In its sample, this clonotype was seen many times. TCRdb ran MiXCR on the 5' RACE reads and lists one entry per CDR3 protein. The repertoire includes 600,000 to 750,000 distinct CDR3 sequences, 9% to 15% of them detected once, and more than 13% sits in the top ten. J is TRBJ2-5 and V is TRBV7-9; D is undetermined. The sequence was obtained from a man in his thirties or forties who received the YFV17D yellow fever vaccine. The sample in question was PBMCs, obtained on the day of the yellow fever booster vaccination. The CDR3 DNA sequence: TGTGCCAGCAGCTTTGCCGTGAACCAAGAGACCCAGTACTTC. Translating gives CASSFAVNQETQYF.